The 3 T cell receptor beta chains reported below all come from one sample, sequenced in a study of identical twins. TCRdb called the 5' RACE reads again in MiXCR, with one record for every CDR3 protein. The sample yields some 440,000 distinct CDR3 sequences, roughly 26% seen once. A further study also used this sample, focusing on T cells expressing NK-cell markers.

Material for sequencing was CD4+ T cells sorted from blood. The receptors originated from a woman between 18 and 29 years old in good health.

This clonotype was counted between two and nine times. The genes are TRBV12-3 or TRBV12-4 and TRBJ2-4, with TRBD2 matching over 7 bases. The CDR3 sequence is 12 residues long. J lost 13 bases, V lost 3 bases, and 6 bases had no gene match. The DNA for the CDR3 is TGTGCCAGCAGTTTTTGGGGGGGACCACAGTACTTC. This encodes CASSFWGGPQYF.

This clonotype appeared a few times. This rearrangement joins TRBV11-3 to TRBJ1-1; D is unclear. The germline V gene encodes CDR1 SGHNT and CDR2 YENEEA. V shed 2 bases and J shed 0 bases, with 7 bases lying between them. The CDR3 has 14 amino acids. The CDR3 reads CASSLLLLNTEAFF. The DNA of the CDR3 is TGTGCCAGCAGCTTACTCCTATTGAACACTGAAGCTTTCTTT.

This chain links TRBV12-3 or TRBV12-4 with TRBJ1-1, with 8 bases that match TRBD1. This CDR3 has 14 amino acids. J gave up 6 bases and V 5 bases, and 8 bases lay outside the gene matches. CDR3 bases: TGTGCCAGCAGTCTATTACGGGACAGGTCTGAAGCTTTCTTT. It specifies CASSLLRDRSEAFF.